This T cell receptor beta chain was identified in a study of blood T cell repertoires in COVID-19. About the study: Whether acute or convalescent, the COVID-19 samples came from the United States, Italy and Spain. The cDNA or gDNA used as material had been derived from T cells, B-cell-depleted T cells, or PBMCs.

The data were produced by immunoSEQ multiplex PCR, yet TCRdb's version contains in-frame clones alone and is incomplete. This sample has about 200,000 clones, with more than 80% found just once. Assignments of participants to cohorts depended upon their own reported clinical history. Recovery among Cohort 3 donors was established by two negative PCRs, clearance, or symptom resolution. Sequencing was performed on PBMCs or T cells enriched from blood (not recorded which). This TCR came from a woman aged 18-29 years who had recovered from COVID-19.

CDR3 amino acids: CASSSPEGKGYGYTF. CDR3 sequence (DNA): TGTGCCAGCAGTTCTCCGGAGGGTAAGGGCTATGGCTACACCTTC. The chain combines TRBV28 with TRBJ1-2; no firm D call. CDR1 and CDR2 (germline): MDHEN, SYDVKM. This CDR3 spans 15 amino acids. V dropped 4 bases and J dropped 4 bases, with 16 bases sitting between them.